This T cell receptor beta chain was identified during a study of cytomegalovirus exposure and HLA in healthy donors. Study in general: Within an early data release were tens of millions of unique TCRs drawn from HLA-typed donors. General study results and limits: Most TCR beta V segments were productive about 87% or about 30% of the time in an earlier analysis. The authors later found TCR association rates varying by HLA locus, with DRB1 most and HLA-C fewest.

PCR amplification relied on 60 Vbeta primers (plus 13 Jbeta primers). This table comes from immunoSEQ multiplex PCR, and its TCRdb copy is limited to in-frame clones, with some not included. The repertoire holds some 180,000 clones, with about 84% as singletons. Germline-derived CDR1 and CDR2 are SEHNR and FQNEAQ (reference sequence). The CDR3 covers 18 residues. Trimming left V 1 base short and J 0 bases short, with 19 bases between. Turning to this clone: Its antigen is currently unknown.

The rearrangement links TRBV7-9 to TRBJ2-7, with D tentatively TRBD2 (6 bases). This TCR was sampled from a woman aged 25 to 45 in good health and CMV-seropositive. Input material: PBMCs. The DNA of the CDR3 is TGTGCCAGCAGCTTAGTCTCGGGAGTTAAAGGCAGCTCCTACGAGCAGTACTTC. Amino acid sequence: CASSLVSGVKGSSYEQYF.